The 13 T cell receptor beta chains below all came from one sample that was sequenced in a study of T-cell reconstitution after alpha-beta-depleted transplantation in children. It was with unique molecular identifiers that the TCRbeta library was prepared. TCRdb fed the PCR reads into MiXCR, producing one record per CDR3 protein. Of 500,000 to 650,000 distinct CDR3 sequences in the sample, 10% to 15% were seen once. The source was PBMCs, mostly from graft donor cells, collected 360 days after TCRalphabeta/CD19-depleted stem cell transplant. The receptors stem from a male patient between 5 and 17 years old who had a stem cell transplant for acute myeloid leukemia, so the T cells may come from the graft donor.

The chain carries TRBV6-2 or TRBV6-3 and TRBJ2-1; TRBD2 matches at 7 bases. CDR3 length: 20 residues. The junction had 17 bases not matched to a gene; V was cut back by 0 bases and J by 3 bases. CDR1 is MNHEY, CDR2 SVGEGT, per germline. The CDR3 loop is CASSYSRSSGILLGYNEQFF. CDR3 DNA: TGTGCCAGCAGTTACTCGAGATCCAGCGGGATCCTCCTTGGCTACAATGAGCAGTTCTTC.

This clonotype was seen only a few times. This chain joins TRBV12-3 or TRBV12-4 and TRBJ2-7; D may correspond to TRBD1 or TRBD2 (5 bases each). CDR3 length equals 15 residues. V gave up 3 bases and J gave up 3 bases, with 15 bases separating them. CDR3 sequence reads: CASSFGGRSIYEQYF. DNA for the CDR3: TGTGCCAGCAGTTTTGGGGGTCGCAGTATCTACGAGCAGTACTTC.

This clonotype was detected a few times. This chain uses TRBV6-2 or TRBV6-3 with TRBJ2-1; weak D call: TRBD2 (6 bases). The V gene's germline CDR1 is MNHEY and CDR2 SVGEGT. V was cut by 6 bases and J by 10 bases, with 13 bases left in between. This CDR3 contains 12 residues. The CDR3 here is CASSRSGLEQFF. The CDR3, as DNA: TGTGCCAGCAGCCGGTCAGGACTAGAGCAGTTCTTC.

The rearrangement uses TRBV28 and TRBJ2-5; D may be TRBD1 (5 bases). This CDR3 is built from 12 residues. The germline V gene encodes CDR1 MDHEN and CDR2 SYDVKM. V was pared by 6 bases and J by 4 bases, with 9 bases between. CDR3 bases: TGTGCCAGCAGGGCAGGGCTAGAGACCCAGTACTTC. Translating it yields CASRAGLETQYF.

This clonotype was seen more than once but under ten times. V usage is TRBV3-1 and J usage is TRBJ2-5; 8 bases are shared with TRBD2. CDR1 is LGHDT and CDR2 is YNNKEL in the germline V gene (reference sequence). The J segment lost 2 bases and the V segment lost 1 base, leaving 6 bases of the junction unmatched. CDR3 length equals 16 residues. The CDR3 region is CASSQAAQRGQETQYF. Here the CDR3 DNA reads TGTGCCAGCAGCCAAGCAGCCCAGCGGGGGCAAGAGACCCAGTACTTC.

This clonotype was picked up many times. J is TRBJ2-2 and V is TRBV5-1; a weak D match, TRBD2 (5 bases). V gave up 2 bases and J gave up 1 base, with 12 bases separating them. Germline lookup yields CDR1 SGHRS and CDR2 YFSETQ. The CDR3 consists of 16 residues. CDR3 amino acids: CASSFKLVGNTGELFF. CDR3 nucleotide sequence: TGCGCCAGCAGCTTTAAACTAGTAGGGAACACCGGGGAGCTGTTTTTT.

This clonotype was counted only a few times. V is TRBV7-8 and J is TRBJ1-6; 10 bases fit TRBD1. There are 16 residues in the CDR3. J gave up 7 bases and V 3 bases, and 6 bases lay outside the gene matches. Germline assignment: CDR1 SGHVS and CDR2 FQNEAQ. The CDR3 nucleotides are TGTGCCAGCAGCTTCCGGGACAGGGGTACGAATTCACCCCTCCACTTT. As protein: CASSFRDRGTNSPLHF. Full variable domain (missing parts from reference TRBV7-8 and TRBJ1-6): GAGVSQSPRYKVAKRGQDVALRCDPISGHVSLFWYQQALGQGPEFLTYFQNEAQLDKSGLPSDRFFAERPEGSVSTLKIQRTQQEDSAVYLCASSFRDRGTNSPLHFGNGTRLTVT.

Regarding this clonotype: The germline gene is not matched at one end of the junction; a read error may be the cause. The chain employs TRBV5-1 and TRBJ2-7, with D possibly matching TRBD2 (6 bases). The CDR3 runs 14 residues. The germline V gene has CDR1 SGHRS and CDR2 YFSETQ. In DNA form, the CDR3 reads TGTGCCAGCAGCTCTACTACGGGGGCCTACGAGCAGTACTTC. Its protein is CASSSTTGAYEQYF. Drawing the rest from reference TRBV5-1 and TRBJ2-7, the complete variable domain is KAGVTQTPRYLIKTRGQQVTLSCSPISGHRSVSWYQQTPGQGLQFLFEYFSETQRNKGNFPGRFSGRQFSNSRSEMNVSTLELGDSALYLCASSSTTGAYEQYFGPGTRLTVT.

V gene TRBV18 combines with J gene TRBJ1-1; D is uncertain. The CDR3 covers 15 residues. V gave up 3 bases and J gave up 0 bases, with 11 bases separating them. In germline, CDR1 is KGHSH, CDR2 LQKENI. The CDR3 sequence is CASSPEQKMNTEAFF. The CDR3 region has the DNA TGTGCCAGCTCACCCGAACAGAAGATGAACACTGAAGCTTTCTTT.

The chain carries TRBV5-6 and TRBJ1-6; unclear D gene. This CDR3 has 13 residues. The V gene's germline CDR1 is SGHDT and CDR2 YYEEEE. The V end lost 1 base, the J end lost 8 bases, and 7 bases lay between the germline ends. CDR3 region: CASSLILYSPLHF. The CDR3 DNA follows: TGTGCCAGCAGCTTGATTCTGTATTCACCCCTCCACTTT. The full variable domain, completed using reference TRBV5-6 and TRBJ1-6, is DAGVTQSPTHLIKTRGQQVTLRCSPKSGHDTVSWYQQALGQGPQFIFQYYEEEERQRGNFPDRFSGHQFPNYSSELNVNALLLGDSALYLCASSLILYSPLHFGNGTRLTVT.

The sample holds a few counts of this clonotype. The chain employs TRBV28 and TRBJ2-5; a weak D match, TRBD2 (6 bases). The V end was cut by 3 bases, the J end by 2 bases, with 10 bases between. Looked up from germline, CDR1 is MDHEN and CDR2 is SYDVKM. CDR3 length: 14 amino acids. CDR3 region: CASSFQGGQETQYF. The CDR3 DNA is TGTGCCAGCAGTTTTCAGGGAGGACAAGAGACCCAGTACTTC.

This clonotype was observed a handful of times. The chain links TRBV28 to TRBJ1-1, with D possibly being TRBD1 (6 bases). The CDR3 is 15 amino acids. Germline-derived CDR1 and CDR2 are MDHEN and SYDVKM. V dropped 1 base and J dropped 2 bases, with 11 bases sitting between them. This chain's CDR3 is CASSLYRVRNTEAFF. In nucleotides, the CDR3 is TGTGCCAGCAGTTTATACAGGGTTAGAAACACTGAAGCTTTCTTT.

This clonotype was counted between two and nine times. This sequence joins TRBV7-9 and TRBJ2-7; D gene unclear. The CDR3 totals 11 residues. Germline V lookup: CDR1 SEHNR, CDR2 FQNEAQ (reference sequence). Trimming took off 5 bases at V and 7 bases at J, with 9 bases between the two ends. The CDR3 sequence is CASSAGGEQYF. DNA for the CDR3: TGTGCCAGCAGCGCAGGCGGTGAGCAGTACTTC. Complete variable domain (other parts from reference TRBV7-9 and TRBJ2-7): DTGVSQNPRHKITKRGQNVTFRCDPISEHNRLYWYRQTLGQGPEFLTYFQNEAQLEKSRLLSDRFSAERPKGSFSTLEIQRTEQGDSAMYLCASSAGGEQYFGPGTRLTVT.